Listed here is a single TCR beta chain. The data are from a study of regulatory T cells in long-lasting Graves disease. Library construction for TCR beta used iRepertoire HTBI primers and Arm-PCR of CDR3 regions. TCRdb ran MiXCR on the multiplex PCR reads and lists one entry per CDR3 protein. The data contain around 450,000 distinct CDR3 sequences, 15% of them singletons. The time point is: newly diagnosed GD, antithyroid drugs for less than 3 months. Generation of the TCR library employed RNA extracted from PBMCs. Germline values: CDR1 WSHSY, CDR2 SAAADI. Trimming left V 11 bases short and J 10 bases short, with 18 bases between. CDR3 length equals 13 residues. Separately, the same data were catalogued under a study of T cells in Graves' hyperthyroidism and ophthalmopathy. That study reports: Every diagnosis used clinical symptoms, serum thyroxine and TRAb, thyroid ultrasound and orbital computed tomography.

This sample comprised peripheral blood mononuclear cells (PBMCs), obtained at new diagnosis, from a patient treated with antithyroid drugs. The receptor was isolated from a woman between 40 and 50 years old with Graves disease. This rearrangement joins TRBV10-2 to TRBJ1-6; TRBD1 is a possible D gene (5 bases). The CDR3 here is CAPMRGKESPLHF. DNA of the CDR3: TGCGCCCCGATGAGGGGCAAGGAGTCACCCCTCCACTTT.